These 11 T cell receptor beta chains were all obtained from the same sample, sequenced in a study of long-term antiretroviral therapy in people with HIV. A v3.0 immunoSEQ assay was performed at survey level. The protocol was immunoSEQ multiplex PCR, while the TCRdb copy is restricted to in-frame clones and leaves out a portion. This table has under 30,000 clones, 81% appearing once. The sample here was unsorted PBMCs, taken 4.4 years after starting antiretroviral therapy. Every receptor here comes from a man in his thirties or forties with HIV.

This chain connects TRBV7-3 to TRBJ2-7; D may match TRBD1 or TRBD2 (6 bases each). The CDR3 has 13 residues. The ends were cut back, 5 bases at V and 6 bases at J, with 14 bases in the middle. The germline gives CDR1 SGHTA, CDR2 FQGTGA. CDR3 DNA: TGTGCCAGCAGCCCAAATGGGGGGCCCGAGCAGTACTTC. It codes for CASSPNGGPEQYF.

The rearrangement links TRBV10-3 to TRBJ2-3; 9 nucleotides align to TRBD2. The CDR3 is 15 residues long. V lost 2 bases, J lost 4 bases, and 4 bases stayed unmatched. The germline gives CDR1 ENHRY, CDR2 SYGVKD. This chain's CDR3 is CAISEAGGIADTQYF. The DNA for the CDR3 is TGTGCCATCAGTGAGGCGGGAGGGATCGCAGATACGCAGTATTTT.

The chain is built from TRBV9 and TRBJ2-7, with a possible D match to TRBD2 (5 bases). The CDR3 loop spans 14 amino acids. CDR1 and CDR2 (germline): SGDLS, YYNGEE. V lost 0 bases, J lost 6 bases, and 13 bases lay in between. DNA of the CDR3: TGTGCCAGCAGCGTAGGTAGCGCCTCCAGCGAGCAGTACTTC. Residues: CASSVGSASSEQYF.

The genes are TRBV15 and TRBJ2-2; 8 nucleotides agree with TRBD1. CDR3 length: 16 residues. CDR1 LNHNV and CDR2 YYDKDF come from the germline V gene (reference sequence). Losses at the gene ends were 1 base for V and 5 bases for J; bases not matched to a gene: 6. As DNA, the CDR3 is TGTGCCACCAGCAGAGCCAGCAGGGGGCCAACCGGGGAGCTGTTTTTT. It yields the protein CATSRASRGPTGELFF. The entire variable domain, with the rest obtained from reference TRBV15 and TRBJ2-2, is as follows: DAMVIQNPRYQVTQFGKPVTLSCSQTLNHNVMYWYQQKSSQAPKLLFHYYDKDFNNEADTPDNFQSRRPNTSFCFLDIRSPGLGDTAMYLCATSRASRGPTGELFFGEGSRLTVL.

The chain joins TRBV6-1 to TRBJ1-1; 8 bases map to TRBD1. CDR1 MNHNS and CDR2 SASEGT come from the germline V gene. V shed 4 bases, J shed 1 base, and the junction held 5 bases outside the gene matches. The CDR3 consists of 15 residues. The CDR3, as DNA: TGTGCCAGCAGTGCCGGGGACAGGAGGAACACTGAAGCTTTCTTT. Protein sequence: CASSAGDRRNTEAFF.

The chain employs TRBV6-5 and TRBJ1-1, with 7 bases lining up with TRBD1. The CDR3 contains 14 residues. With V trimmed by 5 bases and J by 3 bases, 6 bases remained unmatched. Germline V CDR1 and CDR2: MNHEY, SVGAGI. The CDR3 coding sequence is TGTGCCAGCAGTGAATCAGGGGGGTACACTGAAGCTTTCTTT. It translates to CASSESGGYTEAFF.

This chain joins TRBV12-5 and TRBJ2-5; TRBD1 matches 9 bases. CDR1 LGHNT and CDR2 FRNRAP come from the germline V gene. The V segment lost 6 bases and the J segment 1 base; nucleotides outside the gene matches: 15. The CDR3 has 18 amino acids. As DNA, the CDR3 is TGTGCTAGTGGCTCGGGGCGGGGACAGGGCTTAGTCCAAGAGACCCAGTACTTC. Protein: CASGSGRGQGLVQETQYF.

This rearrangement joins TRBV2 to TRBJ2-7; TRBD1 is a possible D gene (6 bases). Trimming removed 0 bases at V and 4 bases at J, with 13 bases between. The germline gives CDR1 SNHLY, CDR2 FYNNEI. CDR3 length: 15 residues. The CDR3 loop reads CASSEALPGEYEQYF. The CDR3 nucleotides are TGTGCCAGCAGTGAAGCGCTTCCAGGGGAGTACGAGCAGTACTTC.

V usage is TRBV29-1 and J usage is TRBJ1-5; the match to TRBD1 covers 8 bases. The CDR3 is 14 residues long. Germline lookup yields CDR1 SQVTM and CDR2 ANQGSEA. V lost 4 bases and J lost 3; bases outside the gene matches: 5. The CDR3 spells CSVGTGRNNQPQHF. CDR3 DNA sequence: TGCAGCGTTGGGACAGGGAGAAACAATCAGCCCCAGCATTTT.

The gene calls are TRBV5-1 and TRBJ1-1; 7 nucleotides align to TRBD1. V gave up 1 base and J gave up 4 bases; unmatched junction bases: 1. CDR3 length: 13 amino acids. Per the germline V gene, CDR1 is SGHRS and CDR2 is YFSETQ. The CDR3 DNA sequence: TGCGCCAGCAGCTTGCAGGGGGGCACTGAAGCTTTCTTT. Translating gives CASSLQGGTEAFF.

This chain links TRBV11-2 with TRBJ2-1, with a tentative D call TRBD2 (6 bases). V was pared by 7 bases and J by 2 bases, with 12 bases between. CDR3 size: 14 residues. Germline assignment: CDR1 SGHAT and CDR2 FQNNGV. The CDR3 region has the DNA TGTGCCAGCACCGGGACGGGAGCCTACAATGAGCAGTTCTTC. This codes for CASTGTGAYNEQFF.